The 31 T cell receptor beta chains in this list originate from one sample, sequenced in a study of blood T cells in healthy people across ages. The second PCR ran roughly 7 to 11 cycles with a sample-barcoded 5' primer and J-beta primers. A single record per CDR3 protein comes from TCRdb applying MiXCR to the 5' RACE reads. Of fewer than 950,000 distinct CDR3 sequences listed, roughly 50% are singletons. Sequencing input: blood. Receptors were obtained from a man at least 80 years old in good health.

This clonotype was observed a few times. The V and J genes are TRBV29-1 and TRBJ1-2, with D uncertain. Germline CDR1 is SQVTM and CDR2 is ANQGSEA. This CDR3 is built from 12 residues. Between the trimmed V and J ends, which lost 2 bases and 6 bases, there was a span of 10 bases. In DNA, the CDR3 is TGCAGCGTTGAACCTGGGTGGAATGGCTACACCTTC. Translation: CSVEPGWNGYTF.

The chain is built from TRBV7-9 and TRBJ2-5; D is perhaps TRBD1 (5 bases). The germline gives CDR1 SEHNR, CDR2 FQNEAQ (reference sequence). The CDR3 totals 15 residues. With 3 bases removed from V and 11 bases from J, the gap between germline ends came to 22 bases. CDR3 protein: CASSLFRVQGDEQYF. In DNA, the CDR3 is TGTGCCAGCAGCTTGTTCCGGGTTCAGGGCGATGAGCAGTACTTC.

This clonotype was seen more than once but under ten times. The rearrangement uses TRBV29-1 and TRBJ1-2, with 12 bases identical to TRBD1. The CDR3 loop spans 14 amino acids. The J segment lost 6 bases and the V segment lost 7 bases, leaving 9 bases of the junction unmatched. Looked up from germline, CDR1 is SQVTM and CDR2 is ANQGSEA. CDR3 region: CSARPGTGGHGYTF. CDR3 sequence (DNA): TGCAGCGCCCGTCCCGGGACAGGGGGCCATGGCTACACCTTC.

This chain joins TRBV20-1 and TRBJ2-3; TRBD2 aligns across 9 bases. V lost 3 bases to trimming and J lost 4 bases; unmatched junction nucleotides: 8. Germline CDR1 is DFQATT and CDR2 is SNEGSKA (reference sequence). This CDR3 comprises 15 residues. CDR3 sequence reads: CSASPLAGFADTQYF. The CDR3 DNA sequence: TGCAGTGCTAGTCCCCTAGCGGGGTTCGCAGATACGCAGTATTTT.

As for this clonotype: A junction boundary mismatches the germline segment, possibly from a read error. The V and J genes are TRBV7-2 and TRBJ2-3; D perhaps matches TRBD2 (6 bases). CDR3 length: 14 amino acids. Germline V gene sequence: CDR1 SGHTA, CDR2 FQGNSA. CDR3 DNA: TGTGCCGGCAGCCACCCCACTAGCACAGATGCGCAGTATTTT. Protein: CAGSHPTSTDAQYF.

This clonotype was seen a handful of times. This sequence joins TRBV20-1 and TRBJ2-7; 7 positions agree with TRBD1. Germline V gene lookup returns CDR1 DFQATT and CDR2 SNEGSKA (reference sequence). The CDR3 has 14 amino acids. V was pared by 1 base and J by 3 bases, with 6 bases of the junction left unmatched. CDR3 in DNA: TGCAGTGCTAGAGTCAGGGGGAGCGGCTACGAGCAGTACTTC. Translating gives CSARVRGSGYEQYF.

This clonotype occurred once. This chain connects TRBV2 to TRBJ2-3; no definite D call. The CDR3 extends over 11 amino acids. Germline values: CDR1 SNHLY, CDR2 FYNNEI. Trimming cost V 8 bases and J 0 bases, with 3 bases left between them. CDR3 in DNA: TGTGCCAGCGCTAGCACAGATACGCAGTATTTT. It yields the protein CASASTDTQYF.

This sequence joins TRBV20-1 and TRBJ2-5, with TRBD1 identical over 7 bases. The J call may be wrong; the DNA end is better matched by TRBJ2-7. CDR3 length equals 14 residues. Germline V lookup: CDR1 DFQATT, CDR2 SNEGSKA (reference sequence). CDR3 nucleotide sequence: TGCAGTGCTCAGGGGGTAGCGCGCGCCTACGAGCAGTACTTC. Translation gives CSAQGVARAYEQYF.

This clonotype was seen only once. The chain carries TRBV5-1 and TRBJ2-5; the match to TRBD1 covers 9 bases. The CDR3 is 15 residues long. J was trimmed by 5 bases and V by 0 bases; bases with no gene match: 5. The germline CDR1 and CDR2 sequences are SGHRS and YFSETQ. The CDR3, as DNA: TGCGCCAGCAGCTTGGGACAGGGGGGTTTTGAGACCCAGTACTTC. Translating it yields CASSLGQGGFETQYF.

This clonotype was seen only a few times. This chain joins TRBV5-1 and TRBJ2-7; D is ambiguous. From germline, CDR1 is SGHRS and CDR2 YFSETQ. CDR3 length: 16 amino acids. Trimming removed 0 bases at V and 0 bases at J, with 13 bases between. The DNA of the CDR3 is TGCGCCAGCAGCTTGGCCTCTCGCGCCGGCTCCTACGAGCAGTACTTC. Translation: CASSLASRAGSYEQYF.

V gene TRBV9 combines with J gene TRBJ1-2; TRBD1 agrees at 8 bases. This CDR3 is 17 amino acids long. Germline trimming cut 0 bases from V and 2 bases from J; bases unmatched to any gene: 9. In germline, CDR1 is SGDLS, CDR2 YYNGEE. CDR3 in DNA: TGTGCCAGCAGCGTAGATCAGGGGGCATCGGGGAACTATGGCTACACCTTC. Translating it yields CASSVDQGASGNYGYTF.

The CDR3 sequence is CASSGGGGPGRGFDTEAFF. The CDR3 nucleotides are TGTGCCAGCAGCGGTGGGGGCGGTCCGGGCCGGGGGTTCGACACTGAAGCTTTCTTT. The chain uses TRBV9 and TRBJ1-1; maybe TRBD1 (6 bases). This CDR3 region has 19 residues. Per the germline V gene, CDR1 is SGDLS and CDR2 is YYNGEE. Trimming removed 3 bases from V and 3 bases from J, with 27 bases in between.

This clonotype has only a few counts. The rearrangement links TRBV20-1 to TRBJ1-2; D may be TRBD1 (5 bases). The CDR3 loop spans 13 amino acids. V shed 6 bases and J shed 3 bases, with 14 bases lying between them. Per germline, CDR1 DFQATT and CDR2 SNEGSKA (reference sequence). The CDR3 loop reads CSASIWGDYGYTF. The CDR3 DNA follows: TGCAGTGCCTCAATTTGGGGCGACTATGGCTACACCTTC.

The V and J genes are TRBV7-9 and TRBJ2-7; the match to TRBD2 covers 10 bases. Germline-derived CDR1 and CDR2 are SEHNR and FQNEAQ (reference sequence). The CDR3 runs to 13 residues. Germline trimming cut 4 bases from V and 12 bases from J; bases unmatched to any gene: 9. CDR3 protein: CASSSPPSGRWYF. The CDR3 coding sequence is TGTGCCAGCAGCTCCCCCCCTAGCGGGAGATGGTACTTC.

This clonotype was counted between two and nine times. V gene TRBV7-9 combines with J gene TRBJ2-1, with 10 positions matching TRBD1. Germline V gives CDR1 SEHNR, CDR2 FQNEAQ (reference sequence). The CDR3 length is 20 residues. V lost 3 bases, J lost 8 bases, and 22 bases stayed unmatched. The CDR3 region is CASSFPGQGKKDTLRDEQFF. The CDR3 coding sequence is TGTGCCAGCAGCTTCCCGGGACAGGGGAAGAAAGACACCCTTCGGGATGAGCAGTTCTTC.

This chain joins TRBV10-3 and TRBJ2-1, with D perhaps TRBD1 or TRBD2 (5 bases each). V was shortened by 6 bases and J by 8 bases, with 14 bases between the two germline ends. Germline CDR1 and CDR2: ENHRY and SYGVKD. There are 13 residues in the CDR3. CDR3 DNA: TGTGCCATCAGGAGGGGCTACGATGATGAGCAGTTCTTC. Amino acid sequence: CAIRRGYDDEQFF.

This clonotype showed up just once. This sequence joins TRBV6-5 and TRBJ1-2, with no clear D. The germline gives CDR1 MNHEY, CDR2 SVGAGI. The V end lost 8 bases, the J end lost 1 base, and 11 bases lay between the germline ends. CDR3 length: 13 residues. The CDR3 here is CASHLSFNYGYTF. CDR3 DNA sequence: TGTGCCAGCCACCTCAGTTTTAACTATGGCTACACCTTC.

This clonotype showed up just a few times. The CDR3 DNA follows: TGCAGTGCCCCAATGGCACTAGCGGGTGGTTACGAGCAGTACTTC. Translating it yields CSAPMALAGGYEQYF. J is TRBJ2-7 and V is TRBV20-1; 9 bases map to TRBD2. The CDR3 runs to 15 residues. Germline CDR1 is DFQATT and CDR2 is SNEGSKA (reference sequence). With 6 bases clipped from V and 4 bases from J, the junction kept 13 bases outside the gene matches.

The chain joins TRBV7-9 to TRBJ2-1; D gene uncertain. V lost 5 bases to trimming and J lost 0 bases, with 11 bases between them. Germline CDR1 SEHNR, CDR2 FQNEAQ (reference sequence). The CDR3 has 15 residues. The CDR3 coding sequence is TGTGCCAGCAGCCCTGACAAGAGCTCCTACAATGAGCAGTTCTTC. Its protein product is CASSPDKSSYNEQFF.

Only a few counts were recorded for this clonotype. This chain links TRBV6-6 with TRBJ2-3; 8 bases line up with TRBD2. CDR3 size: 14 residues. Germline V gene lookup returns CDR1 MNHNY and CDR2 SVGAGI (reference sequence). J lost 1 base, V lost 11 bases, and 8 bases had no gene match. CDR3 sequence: CAGKPAGGTDTQYF. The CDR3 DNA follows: TGTGCCGGAAAACCAGCGGGAGGCACAGATACGCAGTATTTT.

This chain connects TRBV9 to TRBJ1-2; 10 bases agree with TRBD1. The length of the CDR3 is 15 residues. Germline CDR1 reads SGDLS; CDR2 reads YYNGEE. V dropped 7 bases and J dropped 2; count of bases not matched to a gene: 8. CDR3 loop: CASGPRDRGNYGYTF. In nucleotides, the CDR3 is TGTGCCAGCGGCCCCCGGGACAGGGGAAACTATGGCTACACCTTC.

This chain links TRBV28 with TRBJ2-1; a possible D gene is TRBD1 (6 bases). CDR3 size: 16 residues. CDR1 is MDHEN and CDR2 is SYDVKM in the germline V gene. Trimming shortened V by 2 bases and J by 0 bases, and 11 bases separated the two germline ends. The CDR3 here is CASSLLSRGSYNEQFF. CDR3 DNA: TGTGCCAGCAGTTTACTAAGCAGGGGCTCCTACAATGAGCAGTTCTTC.

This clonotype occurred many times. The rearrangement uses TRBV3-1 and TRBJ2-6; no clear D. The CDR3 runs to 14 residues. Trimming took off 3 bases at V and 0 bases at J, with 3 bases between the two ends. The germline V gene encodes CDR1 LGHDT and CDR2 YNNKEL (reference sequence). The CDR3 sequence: CASSQGSGANVLTF. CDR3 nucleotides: TGTGCCAGCAGCCAGGGCTCTGGGGCCAACGTCCTGACTTTC.

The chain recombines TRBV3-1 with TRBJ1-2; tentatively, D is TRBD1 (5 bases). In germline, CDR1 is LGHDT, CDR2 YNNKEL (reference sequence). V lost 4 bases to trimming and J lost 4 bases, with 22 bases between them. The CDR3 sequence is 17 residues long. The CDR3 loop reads CASSRRLAGTISYGYTF. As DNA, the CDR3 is TGTGCCAGCAGCCGAAGACTAGCCGGGACTATAAGCTATGGCTACACCTTC.

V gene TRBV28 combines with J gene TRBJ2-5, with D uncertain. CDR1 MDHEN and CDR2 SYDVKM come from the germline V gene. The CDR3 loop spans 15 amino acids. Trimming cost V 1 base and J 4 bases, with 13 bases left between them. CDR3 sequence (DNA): TGTGCCAGCAGTTTATACTCACCGTTGCGAGAGACCCAGTACTTC. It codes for CASSLYSPLRETQYF.

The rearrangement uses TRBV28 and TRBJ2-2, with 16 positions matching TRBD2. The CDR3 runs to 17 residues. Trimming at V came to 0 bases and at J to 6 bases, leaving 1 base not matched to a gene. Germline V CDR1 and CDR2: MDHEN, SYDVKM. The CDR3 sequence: CASSLWGLAGGPGELFF. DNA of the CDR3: TGTGCCAGCAGTTTATGGGGACTAGCGGGAGGGCCCGGGGAGCTGTTTTTT.

This CDR3 reads CATSRDSSGQGKDEQYF. CDR3 nucleotides: TGTGCCACCAGCAGAGACTCGAGCGGGCAGGGGAAGGACGAGCAGTACTTC. The chain employs TRBV15 and TRBJ2-5; the D gene could be TRBD1 or TRBD2 (6 bases each). The tail of the sequence fits TRBJ2-7 better, so the J call may be wrong. Germline loops: CDR1 LNHNV, CDR2 YYDKDF (reference sequence). The CDR3 covers 17 residues.

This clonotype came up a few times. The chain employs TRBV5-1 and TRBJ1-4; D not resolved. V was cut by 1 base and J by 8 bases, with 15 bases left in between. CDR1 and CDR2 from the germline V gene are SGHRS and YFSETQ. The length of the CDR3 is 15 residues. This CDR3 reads CASSLQAERREKLFF. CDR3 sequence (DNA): TGCGCCAGCAGCTTGCAGGCGGAGAGACGGGAAAAACTGTTTTTT.

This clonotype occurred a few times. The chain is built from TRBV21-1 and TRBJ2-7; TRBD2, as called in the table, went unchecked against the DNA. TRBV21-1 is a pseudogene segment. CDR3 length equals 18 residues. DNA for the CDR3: TGTGCCAGCAGCAATCCTCAGGCACAGGGCCTTCCCTCCTACGAGCAGTACTTC. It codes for CASSNPQAQGLPSYEQYF.

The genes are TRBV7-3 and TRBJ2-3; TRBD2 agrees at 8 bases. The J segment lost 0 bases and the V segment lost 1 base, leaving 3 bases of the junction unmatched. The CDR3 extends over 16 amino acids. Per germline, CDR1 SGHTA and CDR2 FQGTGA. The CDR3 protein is CASSLRPSGSTDTQYF. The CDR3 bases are TGTGCCAGCAGCTTAAGACCTAGCGGGAGCACAGATACGCAGTATTTT.

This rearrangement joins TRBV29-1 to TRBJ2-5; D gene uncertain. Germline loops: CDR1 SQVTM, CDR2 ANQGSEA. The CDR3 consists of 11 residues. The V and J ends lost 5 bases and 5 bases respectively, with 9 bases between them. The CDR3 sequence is CSVSRQETQYF. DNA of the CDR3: TGCAGCGTTTCTAGGCAGGAGACCCAGTACTTC.